The 23 T cell receptor beta chains below were found in one sample sequenced in a study of beta chain features in type 1 diabetes. Study outcomes and limitations: The study found moderately but significantly shorter TCRB CDR3s in all four CD4+ subsets of Type 1 diabetes patients.

The isolated RNA, all of it, was reverse transcribed, so expressed TCRB transcripts were what got sequenced. The protocol was immunoSEQ multiplex PCR, while the TCRdb copy is restricted to in-frame clones and leaves out a portion. Of 20,000 to 25,000 clones listed, about three fifths are singletons. These receptors have no identified antigens. Sequencing used stem cell memory CD4+ T cells from blood. The receptor set was obtained from a man aged 18-30 years with type 1 diabetes.

This clone came up a few times. This chain links TRBV30 with TRBJ2-7; possibly TRBD2 for D (5 bases). V gave up 2 bases and J gave up 2 bases, with 13 bases separating them. The CDR3 runs 14 residues. Looked up from germline, CDR1 is GTSNPN and CDR2 is SVGIG (reference sequence). In DNA form, the CDR3 reads TGTGCCTGGAGTCCCGGCGGGCGCGCCTACGAGCAGTACTTC. It codes for CAWSPGGRAYEQYF. Complete variable domain (other parts from reference TRBV30 and TRBJ2-7): SQTIHQWPATLVQPVGSPLSLECTVEGTSNPNLYWYRQAAGRGLQLLFYSVGIGQISSEVPQNLSASRPQDRQFILSSKKLLLSDSGFYLCAWSPGGRAYEQYFGPGTRLTVT.

The V call is TRBV2, the J call TRBJ2-5, with D uncertain. Trimming stripped 8 bases from V and 1 base from J, with 8 bases between. Germline CDR1 and CDR2: SNHLY and FYNNEI. CDR3 size: 12 residues. CDR3 protein: CASCQAQETQYF. The DNA for the CDR3 is TGTGCCAGCTGTCAGGCCCAAGAGACCCAGTACTTC.

This sequence joins TRBV5-1 and TRBJ2-3, with TRBD1 identical over 8 bases. Germline V lookup: CDR1 SGHRS, CDR2 YFSETQ. The V segment lost 2 bases and the J segment 6 bases; nucleotides outside the gene matches: 5. This CDR3 is built from 14 residues. CDR3 residues: CASSFQGASDTQYF. In nucleotides, the CDR3 is TGCGCCAGCAGCTTTCAGGGGGCGTCGGATACGCAGTATTTT.

The chain carries TRBV30 and TRBJ1-5; maybe TRBD1 (5 bases). CDR3 length: 13 residues. Germline V gives CDR1 GTSNPN, CDR2 SVGIG (reference sequence). Trimming removed 0 bases at V and 4 bases at J, with 7 bases between. CDR3 DNA: TGTGCCTGGAGTGTCAGGGCAAATCAGCCCCAGCATTTT. This gives the protein CAWSVRANQPQHF.

This clone was seen a few times. This rearrangement joins TRBV15 to TRBJ1-2; TRBD1 matches at 7 bases. The V gene's germline CDR1 is LNHNV and CDR2 YYDKDF (reference sequence). The CDR3 covers 15 residues. V shed 5 bases, J shed 2 bases, and the junction held 8 bases outside the gene matches. CDR3 residues: CATSGGKGANYGYTF. CDR3 bases: TGTGCCACCAGCGGGGGTAAGGGGGCGAACTATGGCTACACCTTC.

This clone occurred a few times. The chain has TRBV28 and TRBJ1-3; 7 bases are shared with TRBD1. Trimming cost V 6 bases and J 1 base; bases outside gene matches: 6. Germline-derived CDR1 and CDR2 are MDHEN and SYDVKM. CDR3 length equals 15 residues. DNA of the CDR3: TGTGCCAGCAGGACACAGGGGTCTTCTGGAAACACCATATATTTT. It specifies CASRTQGSSGNTIYF.

This clone was seen a handful of times. The gene calls are TRBV4-3 and TRBJ1-4; D is undetermined. Per the germline V gene, CDR1 is LGHNA and CDR2 is YSLEER. V lost 4 bases to trimming and J lost 0 bases, with 9 bases between them. The CDR3 runs to 15 residues. DNA of the CDR3: TGCGCCAGCAGCCGAGACCGAGCAACTAATGAAAAACTGTTTTTT. This codes for CASSRDRATNEKLFF.

The chain uses TRBV19 and TRBJ2-1; possible D gene TRBD1, 6 bases. This CDR3 comprises 17 residues. Trimming removed 3 bases from V and 0 bases from J, with 15 bases in between. The germline V gene has CDR1 LNHDA and CDR2 SQIVND (reference sequence). The CDR3 region has the DNA TGTGCCAGTAGTATTAAACCCGGACAGAGCTCCTACAATGAGCAGTTCTTC. It is translated as CASSIKPGQSSYNEQFF.

The rearrangement uses TRBV7-9 and TRBJ1-3, with TRBD1 matching 10 bases. Germline CDR1 SEHNR, CDR2 FQNEAQ (reference sequence). V was clipped by 5 bases and J by 2 bases; unmatched bases: 3. The CDR3 extends over 15 amino acids. CDR3 amino acids: CASSRQGAAGNTIYF. As DNA, the CDR3 is TGTGCCAGCAGCCGACAGGGGGCGGCTGGAAACACCATATATTTT.

The rearrangement joins TRBV28 to TRBJ1-3, with D possibly TRBD1 on 5 matching bases. The CDR3 is 13 amino acids. With 3 bases removed from V and 11 bases from J, the gap between germline ends came to 14 bases. Germline CDR1 is MDHEN and CDR2 is SYDVKM. The CDR3, as DNA: TGTGCCAGCAGTTTCCTGGGGGGTCACGCCATATATTTT. Protein product: CASSFLGGHAIYF.

This chain joins TRBV5-4 and TRBJ2-1; possibly TRBD1 for D (6 bases). CDR1 is SGHNT and CDR2 is YYREEE in the germline V gene (reference sequence). Trimming stripped 4 bases from V and 1 base from J, with 12 bases between. The CDR3 length is 15 residues. CDR3 in DNA: TGTGCCAGCAGCCCGGGACAAGATTCCTACAATGAGCAGTTCTTC. Protein: CASSPGQDSYNEQFF.

This clone was observed a few times. V and J are TRBV7-2 and TRBJ2-5; no reliable D call. Deletions cut 4 bases from V and 5 bases from J, with 5 bases between. From germline, CDR1 is SGHTA and CDR2 FQGNSA. This CDR3 is built from 11 residues. CDR3 nucleotide sequence: TGTGCCAGCAGCTCCCAGGAGACCCAGTACTTC. Translation gives CASSSQETQYF.

The genes are TRBV28 and TRBJ2-1; a possible D gene is TRBD2 (6 bases). The ends were cut back, 4 bases at V and 1 base at J, with 17 bases in the middle. The CDR3 sequence is 17 residues long. Germline CDR1 MDHEN, CDR2 SYDVKM. The CDR3 region is CASSSPERVGSYNEQFF. Written as DNA, the CDR3 is TGTGCCAGCAGTTCCCCTGAGCGGGTGGGGTCCTACAATGAGCAGTTCTTC. Full variable domain (outside the CDR3, taken from reference TRBV28 and TRBJ2-1): DVKVTQSSRYLVKRTGEKVFLECVQDMDHENMFWYRQDPGLGLRLIYFSYDVKMKEKGDIPEGYSVSREKKERFSLILESASTNQTSMYLCASSSPERVGSYNEQFFGPGTRLTVL.

This chain uses TRBV7-8 with TRBJ2-7; 16 bases line up with TRBD2. The CDR3 has 17 amino acids. Germline CDR1 SGHVS, CDR2 FQNEAQ. With 1 base clipped from V and 4 bases from J, the junction kept 4 bases outside the gene matches. DNA of the CDR3: TGTGCCAGCAGCTTAGGGGGACTAGCGGGGGGGCTATACGAGCAGTACTTC. It is translated as CASSLGGLAGGLYEQYF. The full variable domain, in which reference TRBV7-8 and TRBJ2-7 provide the parts outside the CDR3, is GAGVSQSPRYKVAKRGQDVALRCDPISGHVSLFWYQQALGQGPEFLTYFQNEAQLDKSGLPSDRFFAERPEGSVSTLKIQRTQQEDSAVYLCASSLGGLAGGLYEQYFGPGTRLTVT.

V usage is TRBV29-1 and J usage is TRBJ1-2; a weak D match, TRBD1 (5 bases). The CDR3 is made up of 13 amino acids. Between the trimmed V and J ends, which lost 6 bases and 4 bases, there was a span of 15 bases. Germline assignment: CDR1 SQVTM and CDR2 ANQGSEA. The CDR3 here is CSVGSTGLYGYTF. DNA for the CDR3: TGCAGCGTGGGCTCAACGGGACTCTATGGCTACACCTTC.

The V and J genes are TRBV2 and TRBJ2-2; 9 bases fit TRBD1. Per the germline V gene, CDR1 is SNHLY and CDR2 is FYNNEI. The CDR3 is made up of 14 amino acids. V shed 6 bases, J shed 1 base, and the junction held 0 bases outside the gene matches. DNA of the CDR3: TGTGCCAGCAGGGGACAGGGGAACACCGGGGAGCTGTTTTTT. Its protein product is CASRGQGNTGELFF.

V and J are TRBV18 and TRBJ1-1; no definite D call. Germline CDR1 KGHSH, CDR2 LQKENI. This CDR3 has 14 residues. V lost 4 bases to trimming and J lost 1 base, with 10 bases between them. The CDR3 loop reads CASSLEGGNTEAFF. In nucleotides, the CDR3 is TGTGCCAGCTCACTGGAGGGTGGGAACACTGAAGCTTTCTTT. The full variable domain, rest sourced from reference TRBV18 and TRBJ1-1, is NAGVMQNPRHLVRRRGQEARLRCSPMKGHSHVYWYRQLPEEGLKFMVYLQKENIIDESGMPKERFSAEFPKEGPSILRIQQVVRGDSAAYFCASSLEGGNTEAFFGQGTRLTVV.

The chain carries TRBV18 and TRBJ2-5, with D possibly being TRBD1 (6 bases). Near its end, the DNA agrees better with TRBJ2-7, so the J call may be wrong. The V gene's germline CDR1 is KGHSH and CDR2 LQKENI. This CDR3 has 15 amino acids. DNA of the CDR3: TGTGCCAGCTCACATCGGGGACAAGGGGACTACGAGCAGTACTTC. Translating it yields CASSHRGQGDYEQYF.

The CDR3 here is CASSDWTPIYNEQFF. CDR3 DNA: TGTGCCAGTAGCGACTGGACTCCAATTTACAATGAGCAGTTCTTC. The V and J genes are TRBV19 and TRBJ2-1; D perhaps matches TRBD2 (5 bases). The ends were cut back, 6 bases at V and 4 bases at J, with 16 bases in the middle. Germline lookup yields CDR1 LNHDA and CDR2 SQIVND (reference sequence). The CDR3 is 15 amino acids.

V gene TRBV5-4 combines with J gene TRBJ2-5, with 9 bases matching TRBD2. Germline assignment: CDR1 SGHNT and CDR2 YYREEE (reference sequence). V trimming: 4 bases; J trimming: 1 base; junction bases outside the gene matches: 5. The CDR3 covers 15 residues. CDR3 residues: CASSVSGSIQETQYF. For the CDR3, the DNA is TGTGCCAGCAGCGTTAGCGGGAGCATCCAAGAGACCCAGTACTTC.

This clone was detected a few times. The genes are TRBV19 and TRBJ2-4; 7 bases align to TRBD2. CDR3 length: 15 residues. V shed 1 base, J shed 8 bases, and the junction held 8 bases outside the gene matches. Germline CDR1 LNHDA, CDR2 SQIVND (reference sequence). CDR3 nucleotide sequence: TGTGCCAGTAGTATAGCGGCGGGGGTATCGGACATTCAGTACTTC. Amino acid sequence: CASSIAAGVSDIQYF.

The chain combines TRBV7-2 with TRBJ2-5; D is undetermined. Germline V gene lookup returns CDR1 SGHTA and CDR2 FQGNSA. V was shortened by 5 bases and J by 5 bases, with 9 bases between the two germline ends. The CDR3 runs 12 residues. The CDR3 here is CASSDSWETQYF. The CDR3 nucleotides are TGTGCCAGCAGCGATAGCTGGGAGACCCAGTACTTC. Supplemented by reference TRBV7-2 and TRBJ2-5, the full variable domain reads GAGVSQSPSNKVTEKGKDVELRCDPISGHTALYWYRQSLGQGLEFLIYFQGNSAPDKSGLPSDRFSAERTGGSVSTLTIQRTQQEDSAVYLCASSDSWETQYFGPGTRLLVL.

This clone came up a few times. The chain combines TRBV19 with TRBJ2-7; TRBD2 matches 11 bases. The ends lost 10 bases at V and 0 bases at J; junction bases unmatched: 14. Germline CDR1 is LNHDA and CDR2 is SQIVND (reference sequence). The CDR3 runs 17 residues. CDR3 coding DNA: TGTGCCACCGTGCAACTAGCGGGAGCGTCTAACTCCTACGAGCAGTACTTC. As protein: CATVQLAGASNSYEQYF.